The sequence of this T cell receptor beta chain was determined in a study of Ad26.COV2.S vaccination and SARS-CoV-2 variants. Turning to the study itself: Administration of Ad26.COV2.S was intramuscular, either once or twice 56 days apart.

CDR3 length equals 14 residues. Unmatched junction bases numbered 6, after V lost 5 bases and J lost 8 bases. CDR1 MNHEY and CDR2 SVGAGI come from the germline V gene. The table came from immunoSEQ multiplex PCR; TCRdb's copy has only in-frame clones and leaves some out. The sample shows about 280,000 clones, over 75% of them seen only once. Treatment indicated: some 19 received Ad26.COV2.S at low or high dose, single or two shots; roughly 5 received placebo; per-sample allocation not given. Sampling happened 63 days after the first vaccine or placebo injection. What was given as vaccine was an Ad26 vector encoding Wuhan-strain SARS-CoV-2 spike.

Here the sequenced sample was peripheral blood, taken in a trial of Ad26.COV2.S vaccine versus placebo. This sequence was found in a person aged 18 to 59 who received the Ad26.COV2.S COVID-19 vaccine or a placebo. This chain uses TRBV6-5 with TRBJ1-6, with 7 nucleotides matching TRBD1. CDR3 bases: TGTGCCAGCAGTAACAGGGGAGAAGATTCACCCCTCCACTTT. This gives the protein CASSNRGEDSPLHF.